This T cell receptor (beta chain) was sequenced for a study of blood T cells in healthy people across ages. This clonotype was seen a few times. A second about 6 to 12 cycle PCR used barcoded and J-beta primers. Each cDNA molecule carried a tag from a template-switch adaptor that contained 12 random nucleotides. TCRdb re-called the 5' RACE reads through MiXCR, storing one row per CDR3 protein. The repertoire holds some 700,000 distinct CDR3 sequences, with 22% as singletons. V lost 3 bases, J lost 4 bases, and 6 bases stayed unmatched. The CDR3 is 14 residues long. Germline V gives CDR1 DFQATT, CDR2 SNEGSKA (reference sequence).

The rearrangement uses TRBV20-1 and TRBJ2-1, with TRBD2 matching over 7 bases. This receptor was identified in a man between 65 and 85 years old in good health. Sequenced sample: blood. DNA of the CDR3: TGCAGTGCTAGGTGGGAGGGTCGTTACAATGAGCAGTTCTTC. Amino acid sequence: CSARWEGRYNEQFF.